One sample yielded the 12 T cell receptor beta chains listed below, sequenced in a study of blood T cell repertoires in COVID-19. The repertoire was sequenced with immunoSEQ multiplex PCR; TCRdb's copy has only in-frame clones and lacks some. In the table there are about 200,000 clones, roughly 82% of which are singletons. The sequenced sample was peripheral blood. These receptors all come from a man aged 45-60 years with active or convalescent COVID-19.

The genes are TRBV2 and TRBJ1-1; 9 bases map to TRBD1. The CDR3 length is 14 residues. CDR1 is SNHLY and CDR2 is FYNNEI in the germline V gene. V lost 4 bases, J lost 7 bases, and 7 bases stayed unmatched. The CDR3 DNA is TGTGCCAGCAGTGCGAACCGGGACAGGGATGAAGCTTTCTTT. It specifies CASSANRDRDEAFF.

The CDR3 nucleotides read TGCGCCAGCAGCCAATGGGACAGGGGACCCACTGAAGCTTTCTTT. Translation: CASSQWDRGPTEAFF. This chain connects TRBV4-3 to TRBJ1-1, with TRBD1 identical over 10 bases. CDR1 is LGHNA, CDR2 YSLEER, per germline. The CDR3 spans 15 residues. V trimming: 2 bases; J trimming: 4 bases; junction bases outside the gene matches: 4.

The CDR3 sequence is CASSHLGLAGGFSTDTQYF. CDR3 nucleotide sequence: TGTGCCAGCAGCCACTTGGGACTAGCGGGGGGGTTTTCCACAGATACGCAGTATTTT. V and J are TRBV3-1 (or the pseudogene TRBV3-2) and TRBJ2-3, with 16 bases identical to TRBD2. This CDR3 has 19 amino acids. CDR1 and CDR2 (germline): LGHDT, YNNKEL (reference sequence). J lost 2 bases, V lost 3 bases, and 8 bases had no gene match.

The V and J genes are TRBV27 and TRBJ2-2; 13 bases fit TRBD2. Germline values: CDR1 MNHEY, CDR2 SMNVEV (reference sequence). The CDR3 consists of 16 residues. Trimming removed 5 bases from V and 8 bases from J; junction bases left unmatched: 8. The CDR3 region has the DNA TGTGCCAGCAGTCCAACTAGCGGGGGGGCTGTGGGGGAGCTGTTTTTT. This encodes CASSPTSGGAVGELFF.

In nucleotides, the CDR3 is TGTGCCACCAGCAGACTAGGGACTTCTCCTTACAATGAGCAGTTCTTC. It specifies CATSRLGTSPYNEQFF. The chain employs TRBV15 and TRBJ2-1; TRBD2 is a possible D gene (6 bases). Germline CDR1 LNHNV, CDR2 YYDKDF (reference sequence). This CDR3 contains 16 residues. With 2 bases removed from V and 4 bases from J, the gap between germline ends came to 15 bases.

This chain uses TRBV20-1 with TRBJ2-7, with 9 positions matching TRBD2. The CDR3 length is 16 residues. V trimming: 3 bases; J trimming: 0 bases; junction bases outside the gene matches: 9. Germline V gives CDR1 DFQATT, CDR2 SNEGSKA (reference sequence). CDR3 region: CSASGLAGRVSYEQYF. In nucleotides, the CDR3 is TGCAGTGCTAGTGGGCTAGCGGGGCGCGTCTCCTACGAGCAGTACTTC.

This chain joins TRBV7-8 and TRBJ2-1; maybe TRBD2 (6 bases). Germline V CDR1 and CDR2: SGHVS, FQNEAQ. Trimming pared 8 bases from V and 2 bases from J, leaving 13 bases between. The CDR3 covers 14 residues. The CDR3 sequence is CASLSGVTYNEQFF. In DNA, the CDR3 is TGTGCCAGCCTATCGGGAGTAACCTACAATGAGCAGTTCTTC.

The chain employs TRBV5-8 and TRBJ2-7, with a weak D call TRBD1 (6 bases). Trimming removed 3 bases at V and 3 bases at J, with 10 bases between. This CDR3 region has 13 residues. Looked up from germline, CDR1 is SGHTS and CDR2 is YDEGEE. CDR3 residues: CASSYDRYYEQYV. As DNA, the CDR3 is TGTGCCAGCAGCTACGACAGGTACTACGAGCAGTACGTC.

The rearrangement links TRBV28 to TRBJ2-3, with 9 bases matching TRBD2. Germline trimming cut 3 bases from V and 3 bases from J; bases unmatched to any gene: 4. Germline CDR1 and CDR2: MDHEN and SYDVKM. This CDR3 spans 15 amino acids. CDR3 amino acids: CASSFGGRETDTQYF. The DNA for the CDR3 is TGTGCCAGCAGTTTTGGCGGGAGGGAAACAGATACGCAGTATTTT.

In DNA, the CDR3 is TGTGCCAGCAGCTATGGTAGTGACAATGAGCAGTTCTTC. Protein product: CASSYGSDNEQFF. The rearrangement uses TRBV5-8 and TRBJ2-1; D call uncertain. The CDR3 extends over 13 amino acids. V lost 3 bases, J lost 5 bases, and 9 bases lay in between. The V gene's germline CDR1 is SGHTS and CDR2 YDEGEE. The variable domain in full, completed from reference TRBV5-8 and TRBJ2-1, reads EAGVTQSPTHLIKTRGQQATLRCSPISGHTSVYWYQQALGLGLQFLLWYDEGEERNRGNFPPRFSGRQFPNYSSELNVNALELEDSALYLCASSYGSDNEQFFGPGTRLTVL.

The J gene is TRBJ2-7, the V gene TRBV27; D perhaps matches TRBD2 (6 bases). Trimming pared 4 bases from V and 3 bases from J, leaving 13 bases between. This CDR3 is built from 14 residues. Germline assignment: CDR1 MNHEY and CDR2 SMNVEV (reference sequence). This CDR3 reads CASSYPGAIYEQYF. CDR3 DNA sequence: TGTGCCAGCAGTTACCCGGGAGCTATCTACGAGCAGTACTTC.

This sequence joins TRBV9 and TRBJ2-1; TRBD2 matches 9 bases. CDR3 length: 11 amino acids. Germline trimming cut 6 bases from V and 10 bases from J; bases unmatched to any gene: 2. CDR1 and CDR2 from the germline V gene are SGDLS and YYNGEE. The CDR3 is CASTSGMEQFF. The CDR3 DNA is TGTGCCAGCACTAGCGGGATGGAGCAGTTCTTC. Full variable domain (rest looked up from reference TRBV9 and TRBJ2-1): DSGVTQTPKHLITATGQRVTLRCSPRSGDLSVYWYQQSLDQGLQFLIQYYNGEERAKGNILERFSAQQFPDLHSELNLSSLELGDSALYFCASTSGMEQFFGPGTRLTVL.